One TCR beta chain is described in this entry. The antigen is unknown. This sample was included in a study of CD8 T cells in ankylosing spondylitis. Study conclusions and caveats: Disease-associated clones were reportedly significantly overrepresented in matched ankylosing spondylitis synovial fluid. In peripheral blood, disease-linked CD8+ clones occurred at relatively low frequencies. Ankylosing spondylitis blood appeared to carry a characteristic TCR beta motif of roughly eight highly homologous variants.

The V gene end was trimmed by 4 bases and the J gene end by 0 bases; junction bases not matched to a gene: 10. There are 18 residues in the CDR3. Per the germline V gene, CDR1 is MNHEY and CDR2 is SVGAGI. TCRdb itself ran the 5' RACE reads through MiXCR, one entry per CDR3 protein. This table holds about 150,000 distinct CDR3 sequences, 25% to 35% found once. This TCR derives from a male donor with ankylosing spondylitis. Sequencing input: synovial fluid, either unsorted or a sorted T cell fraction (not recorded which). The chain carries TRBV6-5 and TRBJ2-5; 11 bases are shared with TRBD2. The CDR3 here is CASSFYLAGGWYQETQYF. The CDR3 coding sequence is TGTGCCAGCAGTTTTTACCTAGCGGGAGGTTGGTACCAAGAGACCCAGTACTTC.